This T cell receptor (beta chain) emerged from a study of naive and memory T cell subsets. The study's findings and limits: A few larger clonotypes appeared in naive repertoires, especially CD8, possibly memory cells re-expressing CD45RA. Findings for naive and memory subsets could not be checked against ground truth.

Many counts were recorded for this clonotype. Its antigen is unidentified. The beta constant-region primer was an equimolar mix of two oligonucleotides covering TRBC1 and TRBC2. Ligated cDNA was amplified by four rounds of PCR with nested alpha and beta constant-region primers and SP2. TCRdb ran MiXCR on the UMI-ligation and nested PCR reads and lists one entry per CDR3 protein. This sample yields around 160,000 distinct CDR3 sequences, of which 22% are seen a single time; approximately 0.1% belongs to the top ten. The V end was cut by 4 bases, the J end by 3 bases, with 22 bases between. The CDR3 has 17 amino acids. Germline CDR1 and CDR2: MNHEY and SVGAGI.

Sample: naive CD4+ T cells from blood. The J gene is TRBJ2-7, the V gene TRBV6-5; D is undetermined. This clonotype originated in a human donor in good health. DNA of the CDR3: TGTGCCAGCAGTTCGCCCCGTTCCTTGAAAAGTGTCTACGAGCAGTACTTC. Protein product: CASSSPRSLKSVYEQYF.